The next 5 T cell receptor beta chains were all read from a single sample in a study of a mutant IDH1 vaccine in newly diagnosed glioma. Time point: week 23, last vaccination. Doses comprised 300 ug of mutant IDH1 20-mer peptide each, plus topical imiquimod. Sequenced by immunoSEQ multiplex PCR; TCRdb stores in-frame clones only, minus some. The sample has fewer than 45,000 clones; under 95% are singletons. These receptors are not linked to any known antigen. The source was PBMCs, collected from a glioma patient whose treatment included an IDH1 peptide vaccine. The receptors shown here come from a man aged 45 to 65 with glioma.

The CDR3 is CASSQVYRVGELFF. CDR3 nucleotide sequence: TGTGCCAGCAGCCAAGTTTATAGGGTCGGGGAGCTGTTTTTT. V and J are TRBV14 and TRBJ2-2; no clear D gene. The germline CDR1 and CDR2 sequences are SGHDN and FVKESK. There are 14 residues in the CDR3. Trimming stripped 1 base from V and 7 bases from J, with 10 bases between.

This clone was detected once. The rearrangement uses TRBV7-9 and TRBJ1-1; D is ambiguous. CDR1 is SEHNR and CDR2 is FQNEAQ in the germline V gene (reference sequence). Trimming left V 6 bases short and J 2 bases short, with 4 bases between. The CDR3 spans 11 residues. CDR3 region: CASRGNTEAFF. The CDR3 DNA is TGTGCCAGCAGGGGTAACACTGAAGCTTTCTTT.

Only one count was recorded for this clone. V gene TRBV7-2 combines with J gene TRBJ2-1, with 11 nucleotides matching TRBD2. CDR3 size: 15 residues. With 3 bases clipped from V and 7 bases from J, the junction kept 5 bases outside the gene matches. From germline, CDR1 is SGHTA and CDR2 FQGNSA. The CDR3 DNA follows: TGTGCCAGCAGCTTCCTAGCGGGGGGTAGAAATGAGCAGTTCTTC. It specifies CASSFLAGGRNEQFF. The entire variable domain, with the rest obtained from reference TRBV7-2 and TRBJ2-1, is as follows: GAGVSQSPSNKVTEKGKDVELRCDPISGHTALYWYRQSLGQGLEFLIYFQGNSAPDKSGLPSDRFSAERTGGSVSTLTIQRTQQEDSAVYLCASSFLAGGRNEQFFGPGTRLTVL.

The rearrangement uses TRBV30 and TRBJ2-7; weak D call: TRBD2 (5 bases). Trimming pared 5 bases from V and 3 bases from J, leaving 11 bases between. Germline values: CDR1 GTSNPN, CDR2 SVGIG (reference sequence). The CDR3 consists of 12 residues. In nucleotides, the CDR3 is TGTGCCTGGCAGCGGCCTCACTACGAGCAGTACTTC. Its translation is CAWQRPHYEQYF.

This chain uses TRBV7-2 with TRBJ2-7, with unresolved D. V dropped 3 bases and J dropped 0 bases, with 12 bases sitting between them. Looked up from germline, CDR1 is SGHTA and CDR2 is FQGNSA. CDR3 length: 15 amino acids. Written as DNA, the CDR3 is TGTGCCAGCAGCTTTGGTGTCGGCGGCTCCTACGAGCAGTACTTC. It specifies CASSFGVGGSYEQYF.